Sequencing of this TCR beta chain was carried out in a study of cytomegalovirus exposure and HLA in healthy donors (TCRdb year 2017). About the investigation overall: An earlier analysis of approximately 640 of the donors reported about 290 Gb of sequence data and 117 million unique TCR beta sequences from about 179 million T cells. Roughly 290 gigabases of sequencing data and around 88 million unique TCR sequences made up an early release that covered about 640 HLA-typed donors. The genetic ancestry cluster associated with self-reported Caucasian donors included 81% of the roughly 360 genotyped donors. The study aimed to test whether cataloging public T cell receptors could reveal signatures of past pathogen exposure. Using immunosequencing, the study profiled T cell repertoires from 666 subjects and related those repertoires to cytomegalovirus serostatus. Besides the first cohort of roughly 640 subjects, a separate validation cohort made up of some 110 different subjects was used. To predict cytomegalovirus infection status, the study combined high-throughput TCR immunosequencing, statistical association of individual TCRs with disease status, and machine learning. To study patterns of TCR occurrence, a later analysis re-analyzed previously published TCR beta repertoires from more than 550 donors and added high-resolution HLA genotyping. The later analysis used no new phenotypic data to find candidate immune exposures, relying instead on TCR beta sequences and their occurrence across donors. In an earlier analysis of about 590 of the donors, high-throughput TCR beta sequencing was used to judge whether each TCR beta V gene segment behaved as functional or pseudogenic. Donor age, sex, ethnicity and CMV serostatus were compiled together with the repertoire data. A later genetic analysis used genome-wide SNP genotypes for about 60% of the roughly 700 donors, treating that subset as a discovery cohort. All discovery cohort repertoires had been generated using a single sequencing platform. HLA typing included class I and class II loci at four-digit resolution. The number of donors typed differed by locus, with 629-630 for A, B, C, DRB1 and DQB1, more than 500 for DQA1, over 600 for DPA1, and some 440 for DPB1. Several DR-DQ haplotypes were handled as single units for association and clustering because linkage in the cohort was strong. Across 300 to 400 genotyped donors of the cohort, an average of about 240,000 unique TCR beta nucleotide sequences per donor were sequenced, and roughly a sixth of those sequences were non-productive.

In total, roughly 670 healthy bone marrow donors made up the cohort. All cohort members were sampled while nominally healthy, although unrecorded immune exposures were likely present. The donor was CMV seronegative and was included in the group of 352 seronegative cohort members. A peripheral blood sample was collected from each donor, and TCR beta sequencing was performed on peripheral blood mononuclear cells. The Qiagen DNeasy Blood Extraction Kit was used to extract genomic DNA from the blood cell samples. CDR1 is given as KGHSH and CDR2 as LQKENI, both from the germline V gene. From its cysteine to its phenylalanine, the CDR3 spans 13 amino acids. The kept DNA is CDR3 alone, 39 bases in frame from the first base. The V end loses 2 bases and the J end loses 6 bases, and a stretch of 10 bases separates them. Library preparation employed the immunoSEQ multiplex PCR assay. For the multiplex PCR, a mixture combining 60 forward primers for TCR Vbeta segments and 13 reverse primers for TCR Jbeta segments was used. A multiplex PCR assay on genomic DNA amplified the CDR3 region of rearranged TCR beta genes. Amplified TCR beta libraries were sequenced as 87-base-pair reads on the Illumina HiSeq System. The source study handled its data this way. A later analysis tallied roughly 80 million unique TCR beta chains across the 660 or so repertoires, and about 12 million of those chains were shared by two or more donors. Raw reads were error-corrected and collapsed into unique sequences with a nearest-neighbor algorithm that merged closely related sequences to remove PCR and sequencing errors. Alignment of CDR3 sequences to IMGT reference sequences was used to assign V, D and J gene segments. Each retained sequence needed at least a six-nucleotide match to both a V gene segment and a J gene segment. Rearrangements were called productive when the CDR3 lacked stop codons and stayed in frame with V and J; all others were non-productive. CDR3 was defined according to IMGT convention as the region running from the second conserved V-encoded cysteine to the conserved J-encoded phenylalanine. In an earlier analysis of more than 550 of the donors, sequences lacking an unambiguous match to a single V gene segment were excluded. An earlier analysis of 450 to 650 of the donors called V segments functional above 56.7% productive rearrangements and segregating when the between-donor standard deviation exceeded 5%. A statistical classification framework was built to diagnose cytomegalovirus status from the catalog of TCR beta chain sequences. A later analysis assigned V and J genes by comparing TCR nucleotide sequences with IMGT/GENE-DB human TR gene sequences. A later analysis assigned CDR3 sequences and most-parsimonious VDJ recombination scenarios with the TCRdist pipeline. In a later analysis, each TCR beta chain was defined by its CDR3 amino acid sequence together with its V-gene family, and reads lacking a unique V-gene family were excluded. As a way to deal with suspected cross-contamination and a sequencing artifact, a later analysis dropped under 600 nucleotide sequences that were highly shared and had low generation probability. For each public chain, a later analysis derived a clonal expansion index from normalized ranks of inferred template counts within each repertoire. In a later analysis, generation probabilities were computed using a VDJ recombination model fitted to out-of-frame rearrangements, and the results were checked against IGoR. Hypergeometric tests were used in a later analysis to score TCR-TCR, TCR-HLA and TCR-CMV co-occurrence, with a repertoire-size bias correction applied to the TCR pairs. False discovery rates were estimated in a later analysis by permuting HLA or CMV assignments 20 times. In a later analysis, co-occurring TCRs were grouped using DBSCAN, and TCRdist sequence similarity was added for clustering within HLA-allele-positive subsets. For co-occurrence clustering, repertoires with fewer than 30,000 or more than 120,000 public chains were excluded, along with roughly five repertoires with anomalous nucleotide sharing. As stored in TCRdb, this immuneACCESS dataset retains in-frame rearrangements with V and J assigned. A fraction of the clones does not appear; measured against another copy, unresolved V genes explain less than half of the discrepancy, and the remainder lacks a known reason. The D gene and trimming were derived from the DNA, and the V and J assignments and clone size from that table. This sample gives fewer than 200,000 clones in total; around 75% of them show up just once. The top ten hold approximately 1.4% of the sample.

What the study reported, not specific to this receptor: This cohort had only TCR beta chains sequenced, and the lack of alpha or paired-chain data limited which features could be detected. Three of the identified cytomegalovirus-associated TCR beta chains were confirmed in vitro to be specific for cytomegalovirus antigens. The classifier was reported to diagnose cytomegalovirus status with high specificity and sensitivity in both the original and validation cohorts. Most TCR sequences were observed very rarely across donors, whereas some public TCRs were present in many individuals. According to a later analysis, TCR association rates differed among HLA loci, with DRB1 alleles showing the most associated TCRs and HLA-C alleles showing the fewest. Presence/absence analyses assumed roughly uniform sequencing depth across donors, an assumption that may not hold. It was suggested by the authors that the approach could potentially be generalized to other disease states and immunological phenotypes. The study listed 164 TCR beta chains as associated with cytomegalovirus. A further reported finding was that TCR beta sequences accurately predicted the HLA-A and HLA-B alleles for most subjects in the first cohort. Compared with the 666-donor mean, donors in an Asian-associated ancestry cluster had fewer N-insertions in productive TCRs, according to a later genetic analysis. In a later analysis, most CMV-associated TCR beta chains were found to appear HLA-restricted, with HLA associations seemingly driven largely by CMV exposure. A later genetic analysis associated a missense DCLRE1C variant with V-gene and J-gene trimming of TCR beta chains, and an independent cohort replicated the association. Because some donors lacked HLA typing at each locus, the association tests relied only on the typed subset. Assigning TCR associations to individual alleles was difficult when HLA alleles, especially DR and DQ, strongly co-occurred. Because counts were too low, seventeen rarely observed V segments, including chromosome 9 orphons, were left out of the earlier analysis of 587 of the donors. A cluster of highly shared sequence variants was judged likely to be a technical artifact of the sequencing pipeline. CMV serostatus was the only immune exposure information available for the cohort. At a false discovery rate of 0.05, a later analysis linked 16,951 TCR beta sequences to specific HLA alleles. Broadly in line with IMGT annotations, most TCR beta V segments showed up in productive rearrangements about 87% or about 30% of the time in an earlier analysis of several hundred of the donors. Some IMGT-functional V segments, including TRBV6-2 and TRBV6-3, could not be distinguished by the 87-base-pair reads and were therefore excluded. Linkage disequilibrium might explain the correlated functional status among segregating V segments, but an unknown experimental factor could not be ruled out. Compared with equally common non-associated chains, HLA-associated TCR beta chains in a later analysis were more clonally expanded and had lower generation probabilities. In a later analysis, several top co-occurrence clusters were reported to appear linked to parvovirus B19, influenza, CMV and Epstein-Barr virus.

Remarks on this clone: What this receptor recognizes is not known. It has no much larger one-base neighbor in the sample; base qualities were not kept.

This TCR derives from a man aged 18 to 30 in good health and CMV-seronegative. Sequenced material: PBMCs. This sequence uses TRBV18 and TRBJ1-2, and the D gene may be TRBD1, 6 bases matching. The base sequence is TGTGCCAGCTCACCAAGGGCAGGGGATGGCTACACCTTC. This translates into CASSPRAGDGYTF. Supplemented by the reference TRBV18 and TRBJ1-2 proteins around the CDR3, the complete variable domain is NAGVMQNPRHLVRRRGQEARLRCSPMKGHSHVYWYRQLPEEGLKFMVYLQKENIIDESGMPKERFSAEFPKEGPSILRIQQVVRGDSAAYFCASSPRAGDGYTFGSGTRLTVV.